This TCR beta chain comes out of a study of T-cell reconstitution after alpha-beta-depleted transplantation in children. Regarding the study as a whole: There were reportedly several hundred expanded graft clones from which alpha-beta T cells came about two months after transplant. The origin of high day-60 TCRbeta diversity in some patients lay in surviving recipient T cells and thymic progenitors. Most T-cell counts and diversity one year after the transplant came from T cells that were newly produced.

Preparing the TCRbeta library involved the use of unique molecular identifiers. TCRdb independently ran MiXCR on the PCR reads; one entry per CDR3 protein. This table has hundreds of thousands of distinct CDR3 sequences, roughly 23% appearing once. The table lists this clonotype with many counts. The antigen is not known. With 3 bases removed from V and 2 bases from J, the gap between germline ends came to 12 bases. Germline CDR1 and CDR2: KGHDR and SFDVKD. The CDR3 covers 15 residues. J is TRBJ2-5 and V is TRBV24-1; D gene ambiguous. The sample in question was PBMCs, mostly from graft donor cells, obtained 360 days after TCRalphabeta/CD19-depleted stem cell transplant. This clonotype was sampled from a boy under two years old who had a stem cell transplant for acute myeloid leukemia, so the T cells may come from the graft donor. CDR3 nucleotide sequence: TGTGCCACCAGTGATCGGGCCTATCCTCAAGAGACCCAGTACTTC. As protein: CATSDRAYPQETQYF.